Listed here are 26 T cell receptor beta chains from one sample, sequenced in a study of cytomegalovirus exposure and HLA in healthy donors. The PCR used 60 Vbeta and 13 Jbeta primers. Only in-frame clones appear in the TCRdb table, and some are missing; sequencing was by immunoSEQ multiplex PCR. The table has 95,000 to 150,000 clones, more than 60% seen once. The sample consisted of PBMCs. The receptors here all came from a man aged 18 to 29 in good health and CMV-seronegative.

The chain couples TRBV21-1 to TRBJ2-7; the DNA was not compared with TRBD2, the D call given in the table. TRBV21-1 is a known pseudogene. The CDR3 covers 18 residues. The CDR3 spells CASSQEGPRGGPSYEQYF. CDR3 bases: TGTGCCAGCAGCCAAGAAGGTCCGCGGGGGGGACCCTCCTACGAGCAGTACTTC.

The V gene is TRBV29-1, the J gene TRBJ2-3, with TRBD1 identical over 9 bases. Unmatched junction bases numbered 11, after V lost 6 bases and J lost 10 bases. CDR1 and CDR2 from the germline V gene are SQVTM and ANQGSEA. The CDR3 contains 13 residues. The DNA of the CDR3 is TGCAGCGTCGAACGCCCGGGACAGGGTGCGCAGTATTTT. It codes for CSVERPGQGAQYF.

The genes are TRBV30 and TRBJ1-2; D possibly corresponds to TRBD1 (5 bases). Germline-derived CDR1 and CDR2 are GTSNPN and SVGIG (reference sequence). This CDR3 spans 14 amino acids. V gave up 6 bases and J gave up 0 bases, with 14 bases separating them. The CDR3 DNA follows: TGTGCCTGCGTCGCAGGGCTGGCTAACTATGGCTACACCTTC. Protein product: CACVAGLANYGYTF.

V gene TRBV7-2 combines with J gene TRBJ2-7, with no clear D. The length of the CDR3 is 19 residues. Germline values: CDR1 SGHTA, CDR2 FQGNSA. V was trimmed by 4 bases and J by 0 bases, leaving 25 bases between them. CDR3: CASSSLHSRLILSSYEQYF. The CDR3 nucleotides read TGTGCCAGCAGCTCCCTCCATTCGAGACTTATCCTCAGCTCCTACGAGCAGTACTTC.

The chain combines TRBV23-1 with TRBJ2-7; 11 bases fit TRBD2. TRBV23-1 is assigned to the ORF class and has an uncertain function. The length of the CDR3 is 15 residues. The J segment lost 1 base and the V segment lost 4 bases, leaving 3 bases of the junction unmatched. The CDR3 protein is CASSLGTSGSYEQYF. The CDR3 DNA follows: TGCGCCAGCAGTCTGGGGACTAGCGGATCCTACGAGCAGTACTTC.

CDR3 in amino acids: CASSFQGGGTYNEQFF. CDR3 coding DNA: TGTGCCAGCAGCTTTCAAGGGGGAGGGACATACAATGAGCAGTTCTTC. This sequence joins TRBV5-4 and TRBJ2-1, with D tentatively TRBD2 (7 bases). V lost 2 bases to trimming and J lost 4 bases, with 16 bases between them. CDR1 is SGHNT and CDR2 is YYREEE in the germline V gene (reference sequence). The CDR3 has 16 residues.

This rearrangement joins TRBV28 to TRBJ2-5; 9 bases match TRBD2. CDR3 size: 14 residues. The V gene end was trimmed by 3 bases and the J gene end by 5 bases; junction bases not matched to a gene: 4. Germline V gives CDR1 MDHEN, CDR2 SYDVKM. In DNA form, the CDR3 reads TGTGCCAGCAGTTTGGACCTAGCGGGGGAGACCCAGTACTTC. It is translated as CASSLDLAGETQYF.

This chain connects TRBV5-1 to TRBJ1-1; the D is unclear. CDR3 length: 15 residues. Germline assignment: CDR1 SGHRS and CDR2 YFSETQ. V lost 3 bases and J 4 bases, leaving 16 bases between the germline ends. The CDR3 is CASSSGLAYGTEAFF. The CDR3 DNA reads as TGCGCCAGCAGCTCAGGACTGGCCTATGGCACTGAAGCTTTCTTT.

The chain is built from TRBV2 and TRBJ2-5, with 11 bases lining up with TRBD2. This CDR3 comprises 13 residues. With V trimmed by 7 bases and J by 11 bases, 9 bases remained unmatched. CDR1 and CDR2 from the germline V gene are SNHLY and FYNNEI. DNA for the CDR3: TGTGCCAGCATAGTAGCGGGAGGGCGAGAGCAGTACTTC. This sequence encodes CASIVAGGREQYF. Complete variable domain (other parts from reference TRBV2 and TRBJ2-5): EPEVTQTPSHQVTQMGQEVILRCVPISNHLYFYWYRQILGQKVEFLVSFYNNEISEKSEIFDDQFSVERPDGSNFTLKIRSTKLEDSAMYFCASIVAGGREQYFGPGTRLLVL.

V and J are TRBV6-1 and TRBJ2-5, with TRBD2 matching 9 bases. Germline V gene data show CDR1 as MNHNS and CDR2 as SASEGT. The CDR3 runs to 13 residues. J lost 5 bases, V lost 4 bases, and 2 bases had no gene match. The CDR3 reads CASSGTSGETQYF. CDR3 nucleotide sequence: TGTGCCAGCAGTGGTACTAGCGGGGAGACCCAGTACTTC.

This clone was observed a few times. The CDR3 loop is CASSAGGGALYEQFF. As DNA, the CDR3 is TGTGCCAGCAGCGCCGGCGGGGGGGCTTTGTATGAGCAGTTCTTC. V is TRBV9 and J is TRBJ2-1; 9 positions agree with TRBD2. The germline V gene has CDR1 SGDLS and CDR2 YYNGEE. Losses at the gene ends were 3 bases for V and 8 bases for J; bases not matched to a gene: 9. The CDR3 totals 15 residues.

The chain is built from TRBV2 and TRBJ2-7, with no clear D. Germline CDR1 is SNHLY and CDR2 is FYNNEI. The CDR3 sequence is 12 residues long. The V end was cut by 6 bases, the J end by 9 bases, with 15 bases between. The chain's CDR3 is CASREKVPGQYF. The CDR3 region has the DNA TGTGCCAGCAGGGAAAAAGTCCCCGGGCAGTACTTC. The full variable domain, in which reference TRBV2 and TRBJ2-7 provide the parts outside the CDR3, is EPEVTQTPSHQVTQMGQEVILRCVPISNHLYFYWYRQILGQKVEFLVSFYNNEISEKSEIFDDQFSVERPDGSNFTLKIRSTKLEDSAMYFCASREKVPGQYFGPGTRLTVT.

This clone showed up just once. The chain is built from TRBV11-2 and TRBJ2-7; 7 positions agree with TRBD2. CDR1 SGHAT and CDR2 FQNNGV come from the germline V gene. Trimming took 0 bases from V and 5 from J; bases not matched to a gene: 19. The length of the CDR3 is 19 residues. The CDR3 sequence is CASSLDRRGGIGSGDEQYF. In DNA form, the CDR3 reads TGTGCCAGCAGCTTAGATCGGAGGGGAGGGATAGGGTCCGGAGACGAGCAGTACTTC. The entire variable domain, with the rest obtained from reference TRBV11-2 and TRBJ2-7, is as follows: EAGVAQSPRYKIIEKRQSVAFWCNPISGHATLYWYQQILGQGPKLLIQFQNNGVVDDSQLPKDRFSAERLKGVDSTLKIQPAKLEDSAVYLCASSLDRRGGIGSGDEQYFGPGTRLTVT.

The CDR3, as DNA: TGTGCCAGCAGTCAGCGGGGGGCAAGAGGCTACACCTTC. Translation gives CASSQRGARGYTF. The chain joins TRBV28 to TRBJ1-2; tentatively, D is TRBD1 (6 bases). V was trimmed by 5 bases and J by 8 bases, leaving 15 bases between them. There are 13 residues in the CDR3. Per the germline V gene, CDR1 is MDHEN and CDR2 is SYDVKM.

CDR3 DNA: TGTGCCTGGAGGCCCGGGACAGGGTACGACGAAAAACTGTTTTTT. Protein product: CAWRPGTGYDEKLFF. J is TRBJ1-4 and V is TRBV30; 9 bases map to TRBD1. The germline gives CDR1 GTSNPN, CDR2 SVGIG (reference sequence). V lost 3 bases to trimming and J lost 8 bases; unmatched junction nucleotides: 10. This CDR3 region has 15 residues.

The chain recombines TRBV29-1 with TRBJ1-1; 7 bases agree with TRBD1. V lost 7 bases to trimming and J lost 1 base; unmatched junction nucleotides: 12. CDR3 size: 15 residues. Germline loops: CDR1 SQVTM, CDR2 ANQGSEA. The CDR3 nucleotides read TGCAGCGCCGGGACAGTAGGATATCCGAACACTGAAGCTTTCTTT. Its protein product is CSAGTVGYPNTEAFF.

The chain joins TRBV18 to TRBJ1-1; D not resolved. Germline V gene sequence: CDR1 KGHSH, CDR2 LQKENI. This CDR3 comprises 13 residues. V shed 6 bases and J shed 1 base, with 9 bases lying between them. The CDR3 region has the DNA TGTGCCAGCTCCCGCCGGGAGAACACTGAAGCTTTCTTT. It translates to CASSRRENTEAFF.

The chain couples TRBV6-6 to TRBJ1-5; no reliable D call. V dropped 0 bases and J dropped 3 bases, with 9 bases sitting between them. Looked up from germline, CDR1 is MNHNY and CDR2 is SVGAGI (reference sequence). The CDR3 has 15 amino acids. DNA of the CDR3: TGTGCCAGCAGTTACTCGGAGGGCTTCAATCAGCCCCAGCATTTT. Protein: CASSYSEGFNQPQHF.

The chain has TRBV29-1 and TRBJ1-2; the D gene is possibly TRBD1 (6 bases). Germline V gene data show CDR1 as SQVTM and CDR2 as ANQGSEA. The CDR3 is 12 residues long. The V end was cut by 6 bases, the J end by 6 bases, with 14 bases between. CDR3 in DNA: TGCAGCGTACGGACAGCCGTTAATGGCTACACCTTC. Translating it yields CSVRTAVNGYTF.

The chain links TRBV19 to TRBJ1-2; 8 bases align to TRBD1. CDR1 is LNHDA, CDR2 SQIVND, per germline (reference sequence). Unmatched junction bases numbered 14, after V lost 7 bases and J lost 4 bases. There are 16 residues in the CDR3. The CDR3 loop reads CASTPYGQGGIYGYTF. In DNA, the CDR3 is TGTGCCAGTACCCCCTACGGACAGGGAGGAATCTATGGCTACACCTTC. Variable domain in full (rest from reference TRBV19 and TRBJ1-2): DGGITQSPKYLFRKEGQNVTLSCEQNLNHDAMYWYRQDPGQGLRLIYYSQIVNDFQKGDIAEGYSVSREKKESFPLTVTSAQKNPTAFYLCASTPYGQGGIYGYTFGSGTRLTVV.

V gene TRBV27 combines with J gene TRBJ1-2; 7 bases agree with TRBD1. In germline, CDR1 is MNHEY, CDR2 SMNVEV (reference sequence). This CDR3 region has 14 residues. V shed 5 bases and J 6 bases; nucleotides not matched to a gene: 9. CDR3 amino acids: CASSPRARGNGYTF. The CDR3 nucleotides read TGTGCCAGCAGTCCGAGAGCCAGGGGGAATGGCTACACCTTC.

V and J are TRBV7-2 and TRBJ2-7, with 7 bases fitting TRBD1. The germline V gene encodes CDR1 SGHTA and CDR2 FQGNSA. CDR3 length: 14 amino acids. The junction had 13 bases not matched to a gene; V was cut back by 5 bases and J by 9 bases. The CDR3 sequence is CASSPGGLSRVQYF. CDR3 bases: TGTGCCAGCAGCCCAGGGGGATTGTCGAGAGTGCAGTACTTC.

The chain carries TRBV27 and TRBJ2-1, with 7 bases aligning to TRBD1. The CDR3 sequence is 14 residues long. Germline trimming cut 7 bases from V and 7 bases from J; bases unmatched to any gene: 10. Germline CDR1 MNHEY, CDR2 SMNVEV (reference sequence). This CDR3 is CASTETGRLNEQFF. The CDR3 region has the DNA TGTGCCAGCACCGAGACAGGGCGCCTGAATGAGCAGTTCTTC.

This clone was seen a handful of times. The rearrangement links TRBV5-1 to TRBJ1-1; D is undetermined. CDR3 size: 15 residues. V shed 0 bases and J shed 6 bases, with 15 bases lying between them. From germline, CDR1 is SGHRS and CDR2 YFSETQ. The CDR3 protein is CASSLDEGVGSEAFF. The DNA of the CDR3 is TGCGCCAGCAGCTTGGACGAGGGAGTGGGGTCTGAAGCTTTCTTT.

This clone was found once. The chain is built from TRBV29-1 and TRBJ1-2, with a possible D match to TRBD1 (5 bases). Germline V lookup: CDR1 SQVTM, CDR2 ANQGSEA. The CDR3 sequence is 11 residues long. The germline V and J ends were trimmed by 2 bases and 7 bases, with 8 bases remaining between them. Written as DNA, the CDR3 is TGCAGCGTTGAACGGGGGTTTGGCTACACCTTC. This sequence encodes CSVERGFGYTF.

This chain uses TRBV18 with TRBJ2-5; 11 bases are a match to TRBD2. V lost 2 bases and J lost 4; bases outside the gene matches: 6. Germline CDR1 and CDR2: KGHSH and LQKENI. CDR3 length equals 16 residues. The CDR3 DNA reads TGTGCCAGCTCACCAGTAGCGGGGGGGATTGGAGAGACCCAGTACTTC. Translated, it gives CASSPVAGGIGETQYF.